The clone carrying this T cell receptor beta chain was counted only a few times. This sample was included in a study of blood T cells in healthy people across ages. Next came a second PCR, run for about 7 to 12 cycles, which used a sample-barcoded 5' primer along with a J-beta primer mix. TCRdb passed the 5' RACE reads through MiXCR, listing each CDR3 protein once. The table lists 550,000 to 750,000 distinct CDR3 sequences, 21% of them singletons. This CDR3 comprises 16 residues. Germline V gene sequence: CDR1 MDHEN, CDR2 SYDVKM. V lost 5 bases, J lost 4 bases, and 17 bases lay in between. Input material: blood. The receptor's source is a man between 65 and 85 years old in good health. The gene calls are TRBV28 and TRBJ1-4; a possible D gene is TRBD1 (6 bases). This CDR3 reads CASSQIRGGINEKLFF. The CDR3 coding sequence is TGTGCCAGCAGTCAGATTAGAGGGGGAATTAATGAAAAACTGTTTTTT.